The next 32 T cell receptor beta chains were all read from a single sample in a study of shared clonotypes between healthy human individuals. Sequenced by immunoSEQ multiplex PCR; TCRdb stores in-frame clones only, minus some. The sample lists around 330,000 clones, approximately 74% occurring once. Material: memory CD4+ T cells sorted from blood. Subset indicated: CD45RA-negative fraction. Receptors originate from a man younger than 45 in good health.

The genes are TRBV5-1 and TRBJ2-1; TRBD1 or TRBD2 may be the D gene (5 bases each). V lost 0 bases and J lost 3, with 10 bases in between. The CDR3 spans 15 residues. Germline-derived CDR1 and CDR2 are SGHRS and YFSETQ. Here the CDR3 reads CASSLVGESYNEQFF. For the CDR3, the DNA is TGCGCCAGCAGCTTGGTAGGGGAGAGCTACAATGAGCAGTTCTTC. Filled out from reference TRBV5-1 and TRBJ2-1, the complete variable domain reads KAGVTQTPRYLIKTRGQQVTLSCSPISGHRSVSWYQQTPGQGLQFLFEYFSETQRNKGNFPGRFSGRQFSNSRSEMNVSTLELGDSALYLCASSLVGESYNEQFFGPGTRLTVL.

Concerning this clone itself: At the DNA level, this CDR3 is encoded by other sequences in the same sample as well. This chain connects TRBV5-1 to TRBJ2-3; maybe TRBD1 (6 bases). The CDR3 has 15 residues. Germline CDR1 and CDR2: SGHRS and YFSETQ. Between the trimmed V and J ends, which lost 0 bases and 1 base, there was a span of 9 bases. CDR3 sequence (DNA): TGCGCCAGCAGCTTGGTGGGGGCAGGCACAGATACGCAGTATTTT. Translating gives CASSLVGAGTDTQYF. The full variable domain, its missing parts supplied by reference TRBV5-1 and TRBJ2-3, is KAGVTQTPRYLIKTRGQQVTLSCSPISGHRSVSWYQQTPGQGLQFLFEYFSETQRNKGNFPGRFSGRQFSNSRSEMNVSTLELGDSALYLCASSLVGAGTDTQYFGPGTRLTVL.

CDR3 in DNA: TGTGCCATCAGTGAGGCCAACTATGGCTACACCTTC. Amino acids: CAISEANYGYTF. The chain joins TRBV10-3 to TRBJ1-2; D uncertain. Germline CDR1 and CDR2: ENHRY and SYGVKD. The CDR3 sequence is 12 residues long. V lost 2 bases and J 2 bases, leaving 3 bases between the germline ends.

The rearrangement uses TRBV11-2 and TRBJ2-7; D not certain. Looked up from germline, CDR1 is SGHAT and CDR2 is FQNNGV. Trimming shortened V by 2 bases and J by 7 bases, and 12 bases separated the two germline ends. The length of the CDR3 is 13 residues. The CDR3 DNA is TGTGCCAGCAGCTTAACAGTCCTGGGAGAGCAGTACTTC. Its protein product is CASSLTVLGEQYF.

The chain employs TRBV5-4 and TRBJ2-2, with 7 bases matching TRBD2. CDR1 SGHNT and CDR2 YYREEE come from the germline V gene (reference sequence). Germline trimming cut 4 bases from V and 0 bases from J; bases unmatched to any gene: 3. CDR3 size: 15 residues. CDR3 DNA: TGTGCCAGCAGCGGAACTAGCGCGAACACCGGGGAGCTGTTTTTT. Translation gives CASSGTSANTGELFF.

This chain connects TRBV28 to TRBJ1-2; D perhaps matches TRBD1 (5 bases). Trimming shortened V by 6 bases and J by 3 bases, and 14 bases separated the two germline ends. CDR3 length: 14 amino acids. The germline CDR1 and CDR2 sequences are MDHEN and SYDVKM. For the CDR3, the DNA is TGTGCCAGCAGAACCCTGGGGACGGACTATGGCTACACCTTC. It encodes CASRTLGTDYGYTF.

V usage is TRBV25-1 and J usage is TRBJ1-2; 7 nucleotides align to TRBD1. The CDR3 has 16 amino acids. Per germline, CDR1 MGHDK and CDR2 SYGVNS. V gave up 5 bases and J gave up 4 bases; unmatched junction bases: 13. The DNA for the CDR3 is TGTGCCAGCAGTCAACTGGGGACAGAAAATCTCTATGGCTACACCTTC. As protein: CASSQLGTENLYGYTF.

The chain carries TRBV28 and TRBJ2-7; unclear D gene. CDR3 size: 13 residues. The germline gives CDR1 MDHEN, CDR2 SYDVKM. V lost 4 bases and J 6 bases, leaving 13 bases between the germline ends. CDR3 DNA: TGTGCCAGCAGTTGGCACACCTACTTCGAGCAGTACTTC. This codes for CASSWHTYFEQYF.

The rearrangement uses TRBV9 and TRBJ2-5; no clear D. Germline V gene sequence: CDR1 SGDLS, CDR2 YYNGEE. The CDR3 is 13 residues long. Deletions cut 3 bases from V and 0 bases from J, with 6 bases between. The CDR3 reads CASSGTDQETQYF. CDR3 nucleotides: TGTGCCAGCAGCGGGACGGACCAAGAGACCCAGTACTTC. Full variable domain (missing parts from reference TRBV9 and TRBJ2-5): DSGVTQTPKHLITATGQRVTLRCSPRSGDLSVYWYQQSLDQGLQFLIQYYNGEERAKGNILERFSAQQFPDLHSELNLSSLELGDSALYFCASSGTDQETQYFGPGTRLLVL.

This chain joins TRBV6-1 and TRBJ1-3, with D possibly TRBD1 on 5 matching bases. The CDR3 consists of 14 residues. The germline CDR1 and CDR2 sequences are MNHNS and SASEGT. V gave up 8 bases and J gave up 0 bases, with 11 bases separating them. The CDR3 loop reads CASDGAPSGNTIYF. CDR3 sequence (DNA): TGTGCCAGCGACGGGGCCCCCTCTGGAAACACCATATATTTT.

The table lists this clone with a few counts. The gene calls are TRBV7-2 and TRBJ1-1, with D perhaps matching TRBD1 (5 bases). Trimming left V 5 bases short and J 5 bases short, with 18 bases between. CDR1 and CDR2 (germline): SGHTA, FQGNSA. The CDR3 has 15 amino acids. The CDR3 sequence is CASSLLWVRGTEAFF. The CDR3 region has the DNA TGTGCCAGCAGCCTCCTTTGGGTGAGGGGTACTGAAGCTTTCTTT.

In this sample, this clone turned up a few times. The genes are TRBV15 and TRBJ1-1; 7 bases are a match to TRBD1. CDR1 and CDR2 from the germline V gene are LNHNV and YYDKDF (reference sequence). CDR3 size: 16 residues. With 0 bases clipped from V and 0 bases from J, the junction kept 4 bases outside the gene matches. The CDR3 nucleotides read TGTGCCACCAGCAGAGATCAGGGGGTTATGAACACTGAAGCTTTCTTT. It is translated as CATSRDQGVMNTEAFF.

V is TRBV29-1 and J is TRBJ2-1; the D gene is possibly TRBD2 (5 bases). The germline V and J ends were trimmed by 7 bases and 4 bases, with 5 bases remaining between them. Germline CDR1 is SQVTM and CDR2 is ANQGSEA. This CDR3 region has 10 residues. Here the CDR3 reads CSGLYNEQFF. The CDR3 DNA reads TGCAGCGGACTATACAATGAGCAGTTCTTC.

This clone was seen a few times. This chain links TRBV4-2 with TRBJ1-2; D uncertain. Germline loops: CDR1 LGHNA, CDR2 YNFKEQ. V was cut by 1 base and J by 3 bases, with 6 bases left in between. The CDR3 extends over 13 amino acids. CDR3 protein: CASSQAVDYGYTF. The CDR3 nucleotides are TGTGCCAGCAGCCAAGCGGTAGACTATGGCTACACCTTC.

This clone was observed a handful of times. CDR3 sequence (DNA): TGTGCCAGCAGTGGACGACCGGGACAGCGTGCTTACAATGAGCAGTTCTTC. Its translation is CASSGRPGQRAYNEQFF. The chain uses TRBV9 and TRBJ2-1; 7 bases map to TRBD1. The J segment lost 4 bases and the V segment lost 5 bases, leaving 15 bases of the junction unmatched. The CDR3 contains 17 residues. In germline, CDR1 is SGDLS, CDR2 YYNGEE.

The CDR3 here is CASSSMGFEEAFF. For the CDR3, the DNA is TGTGCCAGCAGCTCGATGGGGTTTGAGGAAGCTTTCTTT. The rearrangement uses TRBV5-4 and TRBJ1-1, with no clear D. In germline, CDR1 is SGHNT, CDR2 YYREEE (reference sequence). With 3 bases removed from V and 8 bases from J, the gap between germline ends came to 14 bases. The CDR3 sequence is 13 residues long.

The gene calls are TRBV5-4 and TRBJ2-3; D may be TRBD2 (6 bases). CDR1 SGHNT and CDR2 YYREEE come from the germline V gene (reference sequence). V was shortened by 4 bases and J by 0 bases, with 9 bases between the two germline ends. This CDR3 comprises 14 residues. The CDR3 sequence: CASSGTRSTDTQYF. Written as DNA, the CDR3 is TGTGCCAGCAGCGGGACTCGGAGCACAGATACGCAGTATTTT.

This sequence joins TRBV19 and TRBJ2-5; D not resolved. The germline V gene encodes CDR1 LNHDA and CDR2 SQIVND (reference sequence). The CDR3 runs to 13 residues. V lost 4 bases and J 1 base, leaving 7 bases between the germline ends. CDR3 DNA: TGTGCCAGTAGTAACACCCCCCAAGAGACCCAGTACTTC. Amino acid sequence: CASSNTPQETQYF.

Concerning this clone itself: The same CDR3 also results from other DNA sequences found in this sample. V is TRBV5-1 and J is TRBJ2-3, with D uncertain. The CDR3 loop spans 14 amino acids. The germline V and J ends were trimmed by 0 bases and 0 bases, with 5 bases remaining between them. The germline gives CDR1 SGHRS, CDR2 YFSETQ. CDR3 in amino acids: CASSLVASTDTQYF. As DNA, the CDR3 is TGCGCCAGCAGCTTGGTTGCTAGCACAGATACGCAGTATTTT.

This clone was seen only a few times. The chain is built from TRBV7-9 and TRBJ2-7; 10 bases are a match to TRBD1. This CDR3 comprises 15 residues. The J segment lost 3 bases and the V segment lost 4 bases, leaving 6 bases of the junction unmatched. Germline assignment: CDR1 SEHNR and CDR2 FQNEAQ (reference sequence). CDR3 in amino acids: CASSSDRGRGYEQYF. The CDR3 DNA reads as TGTGCCAGCAGCTCAGACAGGGGGCGAGGCTACGAGCAGTACTTC.

The chain uses TRBV28 and TRBJ1-4, with D hard to call. The V end was cut by 8 bases, the J end by 0 bases, with 10 bases between. The germline V gene has CDR1 MDHEN and CDR2 SYDVKM. This CDR3 has 14 residues. The CDR3 loop reads CASGFGTTNEKLFF. Here the CDR3 DNA reads TGTGCCAGCGGGTTTGGGACAACTAATGAAAAACTGTTTTTT. Together with reference TRBV28 and TRBJ1-4, the CDR3 gives the full variable domain: DVKVTQSSRYLVKRTGEKVFLECVQDMDHENMFWYRQDPGLGLRLIYFSYDVKMKEKGDIPEGYSVSREKKERFSLILESASTNQTSMYLCASGFGTTNEKLFFGSGTQLSVL.

V usage is TRBV28 and J usage is TRBJ1-1, with 7 bases identical to TRBD1. CDR1 is MDHEN, CDR2 SYDVKM, per germline. This CDR3 comprises 15 residues. The ends lost 5 bases at V and 5 bases at J; junction bases unmatched: 11. The CDR3 here is CASSTTGRRETEAFF. The CDR3 DNA follows: TGTGCCAGCAGTACGACAGGGCGGCGGGAAACTGAAGCTTTCTTT.

The chain carries TRBV5-4 and TRBJ1-5; D remains ambiguous. V dropped 4 bases and J dropped 1 base, with 9 bases sitting between them. The V gene's germline CDR1 is SGHNT and CDR2 YYREEE (reference sequence). The CDR3 extends over 14 amino acids. The CDR3, as DNA: TGTGCCAGCAGCGGGGTGGAGAGCAATCAGCCCCAGCATTTT. Amino acid sequence: CASSGVESNQPQHF.

The chain couples TRBV6-1 to TRBJ1-2, with D uncertain. This CDR3 spans 16 amino acids. Germline V lookup: CDR1 MNHNS, CDR2 SASEGT. Trimming removed 2 bases from V and 8 bases from J, with 21 bases in between. CDR3 loop: CASSEFSTDWNGGYTF. The CDR3, as DNA: TGTGCCAGCAGTGAATTTTCGACGGATTGGAATGGCGGCTACACCTTC.

The rearrangement links TRBV5-1 to TRBJ1-1; D call uncertain. Trimming shortened V by 1 base and J by 0 bases, and 10 bases separated the two germline ends. The CDR3 contains 15 residues. CDR1 SGHRS and CDR2 YFSETQ come from the germline V gene. DNA of the CDR3: TGCGCCAGCAGCTTGTCTTCAAGCATGAACACTGAAGCTTTCTTT. Its translation: CASSLSSSMNTEAFF.

In regard to this clone: Within the sample, other DNA sequences also encode this same CDR3. The chain combines TRBV7-9 with TRBJ2-7; D is perhaps TRBD2 (6 bases). The CDR3 has 13 residues. Trimming stripped 0 bases from V and 3 bases from J, with 6 bases between. Per the germline V gene, CDR1 is SEHNR and CDR2 is FQNEAQ (reference sequence). The CDR3 DNA is TGTGCCAGCAGCTTAGCGGGGGGCTACGAGCAGTACTTC. It translates to CASSLAGGYEQYF.

Notes on this clone: This sample includes further DNA sequences coding for the same CDR3. The V call is TRBV18, the J call TRBJ2-5; D is ambiguous. The germline CDR1 and CDR2 sequences are KGHSH and LQKENI. Trimming pared 6 bases from V and 2 bases from J, leaving 4 bases between. CDR3 length: 11 amino acids. CDR3 bases: TGTGCCAGCTCGGAACAAGAGACCCAGTACTTC. The encoded protein is CASSEQETQYF.

The chain carries TRBV19 and TRBJ1-4; unclear D gene. The CDR3 runs 15 residues. Germline CDR1 reads LNHDA; CDR2 reads SQIVND (reference sequence). Trimming removed 4 bases at V and 7 bases at J, with 16 bases between. The CDR3: CASSNSRRATEKLFF. The CDR3 nucleotides read TGTGCCAGTAGTAACAGCAGAAGGGCTACTGAAAAACTGTTTTTT.

V usage is TRBV7-2 and J usage is TRBJ2-5, with 7 bases identical to TRBD2. This CDR3 has 15 amino acids. The germline gives CDR1 SGHTA, CDR2 FQGNSA. Trimming cost V 1 base and J 2 bases; bases outside gene matches: 4. In nucleotides, the CDR3 is TGTGCCAGCAGCTTAGACGGGAGGCCTCAAGAGACCCAGTACTTC. Protein: CASSLDGRPQETQYF.

The J gene is TRBJ2-1, the V gene TRBV6-5; TRBD2 matches at 10 bases. This CDR3 is 14 amino acids long. J lost 13 bases, V lost 6 bases, and 12 bases had no gene match. The germline V gene has CDR1 MNHEY and CDR2 SVGAGI. The CDR3 nucleotides are TGTGCCAGCAGCCGGGGACTAGCGACTTGGAACCAGTTCTTC. Its protein product is CASSRGLATWNQFF.

This clone was recorded once. The chain carries TRBV28 and TRBJ1-5, with D unresolved. V was pared by 6 bases and J by 7 bases, with 19 bases between. The CDR3 is 15 residues long. Per the germline V gene, CDR1 is MDHEN and CDR2 is SYDVKM. This CDR3 is CASSPPSGSGQPQHF. CDR3 coding DNA: TGTGCCAGCAGCCCCCCTTCGGGATCAGGACAGCCCCAGCATTTT.

This chain links TRBV5-8 with TRBJ1-4, with D uncertain. The CDR3 length is 15 residues. Germline CDR1 reads SGHTS; CDR2 reads YDEGEE. Trimming shortened V by 1 base and J by 9 bases, and 16 bases separated the two germline ends. CDR3 in DNA: TGTGCCAGCAGCTTGATTTTGGGGTCGGGCAAAAAACTGTTTTTT. This codes for CASSLILGSGKKLFF.